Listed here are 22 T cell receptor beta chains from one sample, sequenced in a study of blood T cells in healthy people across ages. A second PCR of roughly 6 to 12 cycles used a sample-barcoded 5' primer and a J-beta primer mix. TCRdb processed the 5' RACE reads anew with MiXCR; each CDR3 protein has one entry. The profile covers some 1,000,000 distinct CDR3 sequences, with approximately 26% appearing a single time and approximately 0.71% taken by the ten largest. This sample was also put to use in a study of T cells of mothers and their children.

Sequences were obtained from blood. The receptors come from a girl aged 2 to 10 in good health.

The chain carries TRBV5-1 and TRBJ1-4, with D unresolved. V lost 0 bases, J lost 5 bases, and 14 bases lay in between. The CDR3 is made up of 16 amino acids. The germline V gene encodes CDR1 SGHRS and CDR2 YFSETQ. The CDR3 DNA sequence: TGCGCCAGCAGCTTGGCCTACCACGGAGGGAATGAAAAACTGTTTTTT. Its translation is CASSLAYHGGNEKLFF.

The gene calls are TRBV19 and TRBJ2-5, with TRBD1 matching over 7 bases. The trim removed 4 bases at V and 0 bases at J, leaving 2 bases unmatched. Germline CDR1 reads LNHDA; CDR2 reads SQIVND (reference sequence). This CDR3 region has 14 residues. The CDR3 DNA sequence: TGTGCCAGTAGTACGACAGGGAACCAAGAGACCCAGTACTTC. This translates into CASSTTGNQETQYF.

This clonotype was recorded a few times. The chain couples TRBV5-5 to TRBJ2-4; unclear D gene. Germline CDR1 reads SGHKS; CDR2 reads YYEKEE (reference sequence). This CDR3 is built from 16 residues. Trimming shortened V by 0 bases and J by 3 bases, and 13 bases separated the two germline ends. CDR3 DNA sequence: TGTGCCAGCAGCTTGGGGACCCAGAGAGGCAAAAACATTCAGTACTTC. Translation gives CASSLGTQRGKNIQYF.

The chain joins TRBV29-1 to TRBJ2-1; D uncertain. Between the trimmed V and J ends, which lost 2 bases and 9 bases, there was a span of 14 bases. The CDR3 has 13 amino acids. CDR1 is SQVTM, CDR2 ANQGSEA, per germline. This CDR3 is CSVELKKSGEQFF. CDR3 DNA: TGCAGCGTTGAACTCAAGAAGTCGGGTGAGCAGTTCTTC.

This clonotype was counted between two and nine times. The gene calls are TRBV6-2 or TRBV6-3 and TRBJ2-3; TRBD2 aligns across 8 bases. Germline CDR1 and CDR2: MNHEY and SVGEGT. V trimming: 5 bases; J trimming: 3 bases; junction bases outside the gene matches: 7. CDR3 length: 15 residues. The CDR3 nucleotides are TGTGCCAGCAGTGAGAGCGGGAGCGTGACAGATACGCAGTATTTT. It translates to CASSESGSVTDTQYF.

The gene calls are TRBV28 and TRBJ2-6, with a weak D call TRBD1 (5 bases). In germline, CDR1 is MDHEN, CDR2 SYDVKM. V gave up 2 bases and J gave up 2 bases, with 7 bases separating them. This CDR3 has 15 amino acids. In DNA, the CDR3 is TGTGCCAGCAGTTTAGACAGCGCTGGGGCCAACGTCCTGACTTTC. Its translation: CASSLDSAGANVLTF.

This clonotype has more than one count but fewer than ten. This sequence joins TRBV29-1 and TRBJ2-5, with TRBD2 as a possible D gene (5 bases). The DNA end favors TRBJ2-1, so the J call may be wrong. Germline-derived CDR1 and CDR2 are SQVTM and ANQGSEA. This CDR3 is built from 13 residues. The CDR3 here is CSVENPSSYEQFF. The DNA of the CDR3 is TGCAGCGTTGAAAACCCTAGCAGCTATGAGCAGTTCTTC.

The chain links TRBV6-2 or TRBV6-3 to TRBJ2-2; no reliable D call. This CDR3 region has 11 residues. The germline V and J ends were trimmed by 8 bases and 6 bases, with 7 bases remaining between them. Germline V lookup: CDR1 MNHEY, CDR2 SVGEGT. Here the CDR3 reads CASLNAGELFF. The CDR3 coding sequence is TGTGCCAGCTTAAACGCCGGGGAGCTGTTTTTT.

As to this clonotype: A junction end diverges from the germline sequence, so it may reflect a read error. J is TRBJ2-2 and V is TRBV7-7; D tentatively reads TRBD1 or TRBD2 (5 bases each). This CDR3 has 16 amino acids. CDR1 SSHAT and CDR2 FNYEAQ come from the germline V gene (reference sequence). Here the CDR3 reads CASSSSTDPRAGELFF. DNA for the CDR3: TGTGCTAGCAGCTCTTCGACAGACCCGAGGGCCGGGGAGCTGTTTTTT.

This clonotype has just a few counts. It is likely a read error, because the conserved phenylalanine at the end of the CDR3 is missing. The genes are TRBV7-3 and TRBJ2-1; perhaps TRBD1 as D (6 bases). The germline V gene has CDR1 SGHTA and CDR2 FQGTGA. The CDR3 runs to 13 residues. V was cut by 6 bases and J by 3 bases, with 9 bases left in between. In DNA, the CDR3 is TGTGCCAGCAGTTCGGACAGCTACAATGAGCAGTTCCTC. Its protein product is CASSSDSYNEQFL.

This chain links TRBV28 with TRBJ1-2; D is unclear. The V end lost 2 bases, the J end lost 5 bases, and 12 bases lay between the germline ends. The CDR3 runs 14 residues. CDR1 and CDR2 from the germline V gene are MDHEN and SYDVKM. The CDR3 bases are TGTGCCAGCAGTTTAACGGCCTCAGTATATGGCTACACCTTC. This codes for CASSLTASVYGYTF.

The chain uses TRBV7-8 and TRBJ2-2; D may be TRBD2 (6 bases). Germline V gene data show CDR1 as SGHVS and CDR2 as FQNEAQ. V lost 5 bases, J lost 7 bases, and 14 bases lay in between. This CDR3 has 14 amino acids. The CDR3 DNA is TGTGCCAGCAGCCCGCGGGATCTAGACGGGGAGCTGTTTTTT. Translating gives CASSPRDLDGELFF.

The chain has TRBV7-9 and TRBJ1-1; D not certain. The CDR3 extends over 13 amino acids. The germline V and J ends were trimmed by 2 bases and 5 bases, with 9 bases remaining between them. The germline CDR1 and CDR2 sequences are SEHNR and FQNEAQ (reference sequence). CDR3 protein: CASSLMLGTEAFF. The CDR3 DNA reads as TGTGCCAGCAGCTTAATGCTCGGTACTGAAGCTTTCTTT.

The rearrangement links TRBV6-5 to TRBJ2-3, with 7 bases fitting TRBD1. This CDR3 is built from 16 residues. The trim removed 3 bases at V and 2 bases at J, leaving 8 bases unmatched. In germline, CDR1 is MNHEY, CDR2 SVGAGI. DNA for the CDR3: TGTGCCAGCAGTTATGGGGCACAGGGGTACACAGATACGCAGTATTTT. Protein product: CASSYGAQGYTDTQYF.

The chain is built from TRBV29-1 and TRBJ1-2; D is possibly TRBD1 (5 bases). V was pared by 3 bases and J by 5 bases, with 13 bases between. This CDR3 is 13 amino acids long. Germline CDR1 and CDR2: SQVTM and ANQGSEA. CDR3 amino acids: CSVDRDGTYGYTF. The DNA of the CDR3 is TGCAGCGTTGATCGGGACGGTACATATGGCTACACCTTC.

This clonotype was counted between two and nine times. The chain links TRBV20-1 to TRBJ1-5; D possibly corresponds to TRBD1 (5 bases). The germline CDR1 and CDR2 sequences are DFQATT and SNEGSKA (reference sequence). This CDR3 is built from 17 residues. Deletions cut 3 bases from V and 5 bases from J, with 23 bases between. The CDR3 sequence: CSASRATGRTWDQPQHF. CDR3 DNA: TGCAGTGCTAGCCGGGCTACAGGACGAACCTGGGATCAGCCCCAGCATTTT.

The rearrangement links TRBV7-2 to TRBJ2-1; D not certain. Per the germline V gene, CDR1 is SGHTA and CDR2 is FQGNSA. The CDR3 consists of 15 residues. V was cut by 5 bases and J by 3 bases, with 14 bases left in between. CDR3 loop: CASSLPRFGYNEQFF. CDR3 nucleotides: TGTGCCAGCAGCCTACCTAGGTTCGGCTACAATGAGCAGTTCTTC. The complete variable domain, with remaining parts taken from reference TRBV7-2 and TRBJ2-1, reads GAGVSQSPSNKVTEKGKDVELRCDPISGHTALYWYRQSLGQGLEFLIYFQGNSAPDKSGLPSDRFSAERTGGSVSTLTIQRTQQEDSAVYLCASSLPRFGYNEQFFGPGTRLTVL.

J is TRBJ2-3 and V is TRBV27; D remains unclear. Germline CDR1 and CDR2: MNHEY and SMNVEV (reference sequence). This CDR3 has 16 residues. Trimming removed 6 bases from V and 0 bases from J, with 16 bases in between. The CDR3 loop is CASSRNSQLSTDTQYF. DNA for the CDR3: TGTGCCAGCAGCCGAAACTCTCAACTAAGCACAGATACGCAGTATTTT.

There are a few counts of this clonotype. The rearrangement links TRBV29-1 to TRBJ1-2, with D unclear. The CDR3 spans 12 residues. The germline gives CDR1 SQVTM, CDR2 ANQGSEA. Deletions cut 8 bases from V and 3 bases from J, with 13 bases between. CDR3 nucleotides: TGCAGCTATGACTCAGGAGACTATGGCTACACCTTC. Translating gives CSYDSGDYGYTF.

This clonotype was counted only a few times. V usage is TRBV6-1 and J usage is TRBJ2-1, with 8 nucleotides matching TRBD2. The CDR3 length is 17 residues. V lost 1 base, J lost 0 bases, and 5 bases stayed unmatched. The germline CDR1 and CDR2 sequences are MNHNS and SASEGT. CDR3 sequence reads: CASSEDSGTSSYNEQFF. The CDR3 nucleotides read TGTGCCAGCAGTGAAGACTCGGGGACTAGCTCCTACAATGAGCAGTTCTTC.

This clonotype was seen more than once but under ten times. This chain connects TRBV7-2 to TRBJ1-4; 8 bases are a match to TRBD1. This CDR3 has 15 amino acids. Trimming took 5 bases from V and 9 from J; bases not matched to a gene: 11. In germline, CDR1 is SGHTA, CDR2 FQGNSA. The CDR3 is CASSPRTGWAKKLFF. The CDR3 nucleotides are TGTGCCAGCAGCCCCAGGACAGGGTGGGCGAAAAAACTGTTTTTT.

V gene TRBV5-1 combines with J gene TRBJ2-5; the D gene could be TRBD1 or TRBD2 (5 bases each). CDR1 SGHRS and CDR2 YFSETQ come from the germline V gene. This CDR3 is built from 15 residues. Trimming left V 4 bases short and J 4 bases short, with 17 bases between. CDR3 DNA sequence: TGCGCCAGCAGCCTTTCTGGGGACCACCCAGAGACCCAGTACTTC. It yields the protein CASSLSGDHPETQYF.